Sequencing of this T cell receptor (beta chain) was carried out in a study of T cell changes during pregnancy in multiple sclerosis. The assay was immunoSEQ multiplex PCR, and TCRdb's table has in-frame clones only and misses some. This sample has around 26,000 clones, with 85% to 90% found just once. V was cut by 2 bases and J by 2 bases, with 4 bases left in between. The CDR3 loop spans 12 amino acids. Germline CDR1 and CDR2: SGHRS and YFSETQ. This clonotype originated in a female donor in good health, enrolled as a control in a pregnancy study. The gene calls are TRBV5-1 and TRBJ1-1; D is ambiguous. Sequencing used CD4+ T cells from peripheral blood mononuclear cells, obtained in the first trimester of pregnancy. CDR3 DNA: TGCGCCAGCAGCTTTCCTAACACTGAAGCTTTCTTT. This sequence encodes CASSFPNTEAFF.